One sample yielded the 31 T cell receptor beta chains listed below, sequenced in a study of CD8 T cells in Susac syndrome. Roughly 0.45 to 1 ug RNA was reverse transcribed with random hexamers. One entry per CDR3 protein results from TCRdb running MiXCR on the immunoSEQ multiplex PCR reads. The profile shows 140,000 or so distinct CDR3 sequences, nearly 97% of them singletons. Material: CD4+ T cells from PBMCs. These receptors were taken from a human donor with Susac syndrome.

The gene calls are TRBV6-5 and TRBJ2-3, with TRBD2 as a possible D gene (6 bases). This CDR3 has 14 residues. Trimming left V 6 bases short and J 9 bases short, with 19 bases between. CDR1 is MNHEY, CDR2 SVGAGI, per germline. The CDR3 DNA follows: TGTGCCAGCAGAACCACCGGGACTGTGGGCACGCAGTATTTT. This codes for CASRTTGTVGTQYF.

This chain connects TRBV20-1 to TRBJ2-2; D ambiguous. CDR3 length: 12 residues. The V end was cut by 0 bases, the J end by 7 bases, with 6 bases between. Germline V CDR1 and CDR2: DFQATT, SNEGSKA (reference sequence). In DNA form, the CDR3 reads TGCAGTGCTAGAGATGACGGCGGGGAGCTGTTTTTT. It translates to CSARDDGGELFF.

The chain has TRBV4-2 and TRBJ2-2; 12 bases line up with TRBD1. The CDR3 is made up of 16 amino acids. Germline values: CDR1 LGHNA, CDR2 YNFKEQ. The ends lost 4 bases at V and 6 bases at J; junction bases unmatched: 6. CDR3 amino acids: CASSPTGTGGSGELFF. In nucleotides, the CDR3 is TGTGCCAGCAGCCCTACCGGGACAGGGGGCTCCGGGGAGCTGTTTTTT.

The chain employs TRBV2 and TRBJ2-7, with 10 positions matching TRBD1. The germline gives CDR1 SNHLY, CDR2 FYNNEI. The CDR3 runs 16 residues. V shed 6 bases and J 1 base; nucleotides not matched to a gene: 9. CDR3 loop: CASSRQGASSSYEQYF. The DNA of the CDR3 is TGTGCCAGCAGCAGACAGGGGGCGAGTTCGTCCTACGAGCAGTACTTC. The full variable domain, in which reference TRBV2 and TRBJ2-7 provide the parts outside the CDR3, is EPEVTQTPSHQVTQMGQEVILRCVPISNHLYFYWYRQILGQKVEFLVSFYNNEISEKSEIFDDQFSVERPDGSNFTLKIRSTKLEDSAMYFCASSRQGASSSYEQYFGPGTRLTVT.

The rearrangement links TRBV5-1 to TRBJ1-5; D is uncertain. Germline assignment: CDR1 SGHRS and CDR2 YFSETQ. The CDR3 runs 15 residues. Trimming stripped 0 bases from V and 3 bases from J, with 10 bases between. The CDR3 loop reads CASSLGQDDNQPQHF. The CDR3 bases are TGCGCCAGCAGCTTGGGGCAGGACGACAATCAGCCCCAGCATTTT.

The chain couples TRBV20-1 to TRBJ2-7; 10 nucleotides agree with TRBD1. The CDR3 has 13 amino acids. Losses at the gene ends were 3 bases for V and 7 bases for J; bases not matched to a gene: 6. The germline gives CDR1 DFQATT, CDR2 SNEGSKA (reference sequence). CDR3 bases: TGCAGTGCTAGTGGACAGGGGGTAATTGAGCAGTACTTC. This codes for CSASGQGVIEQYF.

The rearrangement links TRBV9 to TRBJ2-2; D might be TRBD1 (5 bases). CDR1 SGDLS and CDR2 YYNGEE come from the germline V gene. The CDR3 consists of 14 residues. V lost 3 bases to trimming and J lost 3 bases, with 9 bases between them. CDR3 loop: CASSARADTGELFF. As DNA, the CDR3 is TGTGCCAGCAGCGCCAGGGCTGACACCGGGGAGCTGTTTTTT.

The chain recombines TRBV7-9 with TRBJ2-6, with 8 positions matching TRBD1. Per germline, CDR1 SEHNR and CDR2 FQNEAQ (reference sequence). The ends lost 1 base at V and 0 bases at J; junction bases unmatched: 5. The CDR3 runs to 18 residues. CDR3 amino acids: CASSLDSGQVSGANVLTF. DNA for the CDR3: TGTGCCAGCAGCTTAGATTCGGGACAGGTCTCTGGGGCCAACGTCCTGACTTTC.

CDR3 protein: CASKWTGGFTNTEAFF. The CDR3, as DNA: TGTGCCAGCAAGTGGACAGGGGGCTTTACGAACACTGAAGCTTTCTTT. This rearrangement joins TRBV2 to TRBJ1-1; 11 bases fit TRBD1. CDR1 is SNHLY and CDR2 is FYNNEI in the germline V gene. CDR3 size: 16 residues. Trimming took 7 bases from V and 1 from J; bases not matched to a gene: 8. The variable domain in full, with the rest retrieved from reference TRBV2 and TRBJ1-1, is EPEVTQTPSHQVTQMGQEVILRCVPISNHLYFYWYRQILGQKVEFLVSFYNNEISEKSEIFDDQFSVERPDGSNFTLKIRSTKLEDSAMYFCASKWTGGFTNTEAFFGQGTRLTVV.

V is TRBV5-1 and J is TRBJ2-1; 10 nucleotides match TRBD2. The CDR3 extends over 15 amino acids. The V and J ends lost 3 bases and 4 bases, in that order; junction bases with no gene match: 4. Per germline, CDR1 SGHRS and CDR2 YFSETQ. The CDR3 DNA is TGCGCCAGCAGCTCAGGACTAGCGGCGTACAATGAGCAGTTCTTC. The encoded protein is CASSSGLAAYNEQFF.

This rearrangement joins TRBV3-1 to TRBJ2-6; D is unresolved. The CDR3 length is 15 residues. V gave up 4 bases and J gave up 0 bases, with 7 bases separating them. Germline CDR1 and CDR2: LGHDT and YNNKEL (reference sequence). The CDR3 sequence: CASSLGISGANVLTF. The CDR3 DNA reads TGTGCCAGCAGCCTGGGCATCTCTGGGGCCAACGTCCTGACTTTC.

This clonotype appeared once. The chain employs TRBV7-6 and TRBJ2-2, with 8 positions matching TRBD1. J was trimmed by 7 bases and V by 4 bases; bases with no gene match: 5. The length of the CDR3 is 14 residues. Germline values: CDR1 SGHVS, CDR2 FNYEAQ. The CDR3: CASSSQGAVGELFF. The CDR3 DNA sequence: TGTGCCAGCAGCTCGCAGGGGGCTGTCGGGGAGCTGTTTTTT.

The chain recombines TRBV12-3 or TRBV12-4 with TRBJ1-5, with D possibly TRBD1 on 5 matching bases. Trimming took off 6 bases at V and 3 bases at J, with 12 bases between the two ends. There are 14 residues in the CDR3. CDR3 nucleotide sequence: TGTGCCAGCAGCCCGACAGCGTTCAATCAGCCCCAGCATTTT. Translating gives CASSPTAFNQPQHF.

V usage is TRBV2 and J usage is TRBJ2-1, with TRBD2 matching over 8 bases. V shed 8 bases, J shed 8 bases, and the junction held 5 bases outside the gene matches. The CDR3 runs to 12 residues. The germline CDR1 and CDR2 sequences are SNHLY and FYNNEI. This CDR3 reads CASGAGGDEQFF. CDR3 nucleotides: TGTGCCAGCGGGGCGGGAGGCGATGAGCAGTTCTTC.

This clonotype has a single count. V gene TRBV7-2 combines with J gene TRBJ2-1; possibly TRBD1 for D (5 bases). The CDR3 sequence is 13 residues long. Germline lookup yields CDR1 SGHTA and CDR2 FQGNSA. Trimming took off 0 bases at V and 9 bases at J, with 9 bases between the two ends. In DNA form, the CDR3 reads TGTGCCAGCAGCTTAGCGAGGCAGGGTGAGCAGTTCTTC. Residues: CASSLARQGEQFF.

CDR3 loop: CSARRRLQGRYGYTF. The DNA for the CDR3 is TGCAGTGCACGCCGCCGATTGCAGGGCCGGTATGGCTACACCTTC. The genes are TRBV20-1 and TRBJ1-2, with a possible D match to TRBD1 (5 bases). Germline V gene lookup returns CDR1 DFQATT and CDR2 SNEGSKA (reference sequence). The CDR3 has 15 amino acids. V dropped 6 bases and J dropped 5 bases, with 22 bases sitting between them.

This rearrangement joins TRBV7-9 to TRBJ1-6; D is uncertain. This CDR3 is built from 10 residues. Per germline, CDR1 SEHNR and CDR2 FQNEAQ (reference sequence). Trimming removed 7 bases from V and 10 bases from J, with 5 bases in between. The CDR3 nucleotides are TGTGCCAGCAAGGAGTCACCCCTCCACTTT. It encodes CASKESPLHF.

V usage is TRBV9 and J usage is TRBJ1-4; D unclear. Looked up from germline, CDR1 is SGDLS and CDR2 is YYNGEE. V lost 3 bases to trimming and J lost 1 base, with 7 bases between them. This CDR3 has 14 residues. CDR3 bases: TGTGCCAGCAGCGGGAAGGGAACTAATGAAAAACTGTTTTTT. Residues: CASSGKGTNEKLFF.

CDR3 in DNA: TGTGCCAGCAGTTCGAATTTCCGTGACAAATTTGAAGAGACCCAGTACTTC. As protein: CASSSNFRDKFEETQYF. The V gene is TRBV28, the J gene TRBJ2-5; D not certain. This CDR3 is built from 17 residues. V was cut by 4 bases and J by 3 bases, with 21 bases left in between. Germline V gives CDR1 MDHEN, CDR2 SYDVKM.

The V and J genes are TRBV29-1 and TRBJ2-3; 7 bases agree with TRBD2. CDR1 and CDR2 from the germline V gene are SQVTM and ANQGSEA. Unmatched junction bases numbered 2, after V lost 4 bases and J lost 4 bases. The CDR3 extends over 12 amino acids. CDR3 DNA: TGCAGCGTTGGACGGGAGGCAGATACGCAGTATTTT. It translates to CSVGREADTQYF.

DNA of the CDR3: TGTGCCACCAGTGATTTACGGACCGGGGAGCTGTTTTTT. Translation: CATSDLRTGELFF. The V call is TRBV24-1, the J call TRBJ2-2; D remains unclear. The CDR3 totals 13 residues. Deletions cut 1 base from V and 5 bases from J, with 4 bases between. Per germline, CDR1 KGHDR and CDR2 SFDVKD.

The J gene is TRBJ2-7, the V gene TRBV6-1, with unresolved D. In germline, CDR1 is MNHNS, CDR2 SASEGT. The V and J ends lost 1 base and 5 bases respectively, with 12 bases between them. The CDR3 is 14 residues long. The CDR3: CASSEGLMRNEQYF. The CDR3 coding sequence is TGTGCCAGCAGTGAAGGCCTTATGAGAAACGAGCAGTACTTC.

V gene TRBV5-1 combines with J gene TRBJ2-7; unclear D gene. V was pared by 2 bases and J by 0 bases, with 9 bases between. The CDR3 has 14 residues. The germline gives CDR1 SGHRS, CDR2 YFSETQ. The CDR3 DNA is TGCGCCAGCAGCTTTATTGATAGCTCCTACGAGCAGTACTTC. It encodes CASSFIDSSYEQYF.

This chain joins TRBV20-1 and TRBJ2-7; the D gene could be TRBD1 or TRBD2 (5 bases each). The CDR3 is 13 amino acids. The germline V and J ends were trimmed by 7 bases and 7 bases, with 20 bases remaining between them. The germline CDR1 and CDR2 sequences are DFQATT and SNEGSKA (reference sequence). The CDR3, as DNA: TGCAGTGGGGTCTGGGGGATTCGAAGGGAGCAGTACTTC. It encodes CSGVWGIRREQYF.

V usage is TRBV7-2 and J usage is TRBJ2-5, with D uncertain. Germline V CDR1 and CDR2: SGHTA, FQGNSA. The V and J ends lost 5 bases and 4 bases respectively, with 2 bases between them. This CDR3 region has 10 residues. CDR3 nucleotides: TGTGCCAGCAGCATAGAGACCCAGTACTTC. It is translated as CASSIETQYF.

This sequence joins TRBV28 and TRBJ2-7; D is possibly TRBD1 (6 bases). Trimming removed 7 bases at V and 2 bases at J, with 15 bases between. The CDR3 sequence is 14 residues long. Germline CDR1 reads MDHEN; CDR2 reads SYDVKM. The CDR3 DNA is TGTGCCAGCATCAATTGGCAGGGGCCCTACGAGCAGTACTTC. Amino acid sequence: CASINWQGPYEQYF.

The J gene is TRBJ2-3, the V gene TRBV4-1; D tentatively fits TRBD1 or TRBD2 (5 bases each). This CDR3 is built from 16 residues. Germline V gene lookup returns CDR1 MGHRA and CDR2 YSYEKL. Trimming took off 0 bases at V and 2 bases at J, with 12 bases between the two ends. The CDR3 protein is CASSQDGARPTDTQYF. In DNA, the CDR3 is TGCGCCAGCAGCCAAGACGGGGCCAGACCCACAGATACGCAGTATTTT.

The chain recombines TRBV18 with TRBJ2-5; no clear D. With 0 bases removed from V and 2 bases from J, the gap between germline ends came to 7 bases. Germline loops: CDR1 KGHSH, CDR2 LQKENI. The length of the CDR3 is 14 residues. The CDR3 region is CASSPPQPQETQYF. The CDR3 region has the DNA TGTGCCAGCTCACCACCGCAGCCGCAAGAGACCCAGTACTTC.

The gene calls are TRBV15 and TRBJ2-5; 9 nucleotides agree with TRBD1. V shed 5 bases and J 4 bases; nucleotides not matched to a gene: 8. The V gene's germline CDR1 is LNHNV and CDR2 YYDKDF (reference sequence). The CDR3 totals 15 residues. Here the CDR3 DNA reads TGTGCCACCAGCGGGGGACAGGGAGTCGTAGAGACCCAGTACTTC. Encoded protein: CATSGGQGVVETQYF.

V is TRBV2 and J is TRBJ2-2, with D possibly matching TRBD1 (5 bases). Germline-derived CDR1 and CDR2 are SNHLY and FYNNEI. The CDR3 sequence is 15 residues long. Trimming took 1 base from V and 2 from J, leaving 8 bases between them. This chain's CDR3 is CASSEEGRNTGELFF. CDR3 nucleotides: TGTGCCAGCAGTGAAGAGGGGCGAAACACCGGGGAGCTGTTTTTT.

The chain couples TRBV12-3 or TRBV12-4 to TRBJ1-5; tentative D call: TRBD1 (5 bases). Trimming cost V 4 bases and J 3 bases, with 10 bases left between them. This CDR3 has 14 amino acids. For the CDR3, the DNA is TGTGCCAGCAGTTCCGGGGGTGACAATCAGCCCCAGCATTTT. It codes for CASSSGGDNQPQHF.